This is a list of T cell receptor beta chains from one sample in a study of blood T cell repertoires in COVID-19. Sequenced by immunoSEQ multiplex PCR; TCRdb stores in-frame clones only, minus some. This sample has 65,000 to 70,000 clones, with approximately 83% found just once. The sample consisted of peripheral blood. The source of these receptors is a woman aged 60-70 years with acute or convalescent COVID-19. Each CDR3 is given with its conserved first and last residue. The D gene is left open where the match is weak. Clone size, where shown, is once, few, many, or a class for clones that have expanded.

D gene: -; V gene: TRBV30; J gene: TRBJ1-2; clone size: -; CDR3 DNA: TGTGCCTGGAGTCCCGGGGGGGGTGCCCCCTATGGCTACACCTTC; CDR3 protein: CAWSPGGGAPYGYTF
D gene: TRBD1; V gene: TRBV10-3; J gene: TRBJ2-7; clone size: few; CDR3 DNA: TGTGCCATCAGTGAGTCGGGGGGACAGGGGGCGCGTGAGCAGTACTTC; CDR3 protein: CAISESGGQGAREQYF
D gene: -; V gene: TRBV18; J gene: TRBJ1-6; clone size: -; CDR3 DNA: TGTGCCAGCTCACTAACAGGGAGCATTGCTAATTCACCCCTCCACTTT; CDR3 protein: CASSLTGSIANSPLHF
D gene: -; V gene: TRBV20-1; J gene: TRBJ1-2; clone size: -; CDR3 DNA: TGCAGTGCTAGTTCAGGGAACTATGGCTACACCTTC; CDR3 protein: CSASSGNYGYTF
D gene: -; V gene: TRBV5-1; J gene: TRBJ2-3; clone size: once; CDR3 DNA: TGCGCCAGCAGCCCCAGTGGTGTGACTAGTAATTCGGATACGCAGTATTTT; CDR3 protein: CASSPSGVTSNSDTQYF
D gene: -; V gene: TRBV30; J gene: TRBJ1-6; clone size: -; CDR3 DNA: TGTGCCTGGAGTGAGGTGGACAGAGACCCTTCACCCCTCCACTTT; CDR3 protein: CAWSEVDRDPSPLHF
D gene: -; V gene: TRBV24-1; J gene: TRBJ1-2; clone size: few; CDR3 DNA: TGTGCCACCAGTGATCCGACAGGTCGCTATGGCTACACCTTC; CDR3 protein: CATSDPTGRYGYTF
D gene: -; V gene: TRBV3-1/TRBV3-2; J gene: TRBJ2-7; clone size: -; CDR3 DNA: TGTGCCAGTACCGCGGGGCCGGGGCGGGACGAGCAGTACTTC; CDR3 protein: CASTAGPGRDEQYF
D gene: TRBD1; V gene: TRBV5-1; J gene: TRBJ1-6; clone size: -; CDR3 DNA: TGCGCCAGCAGCCGGACATCGGGACAGGGAGATTCACCCCTCCACTTT; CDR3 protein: CASSRTSGQGDSPLHF
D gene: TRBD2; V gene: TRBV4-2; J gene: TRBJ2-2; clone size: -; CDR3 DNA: TGTGCCAGCAGACTAGCGGACGGAAACACCGGGGAGCTGTTTTTT; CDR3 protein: CASRLADGNTGELFF
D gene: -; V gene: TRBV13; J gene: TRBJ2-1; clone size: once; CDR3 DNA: TGTGCCAGCAGCCCAAACGGAGCCTATCGGGGTGAGCAGTTCTTC; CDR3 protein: CASSPNGAYRGEQFF
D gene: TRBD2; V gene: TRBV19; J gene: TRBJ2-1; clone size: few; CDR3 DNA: TGTGCCAGTAGTGTCGGACTAGCGGTGACCGGTGAGCAGTTCTTC; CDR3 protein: CASSVGLAVTGEQFF
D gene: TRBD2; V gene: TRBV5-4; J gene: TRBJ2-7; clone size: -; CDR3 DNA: TGTGCCAGCAGCTTGGGGGAGCGGACTAGCGGGAGGTACGAGCAGTACTTC; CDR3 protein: CASSLGERTSGRYEQYF
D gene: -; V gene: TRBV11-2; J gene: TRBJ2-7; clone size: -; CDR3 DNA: TGTGCCAGCAGCTTAGCCAGGATCGCCTACGAGCAGTACTTC; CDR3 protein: CASSLARIAYEQYF
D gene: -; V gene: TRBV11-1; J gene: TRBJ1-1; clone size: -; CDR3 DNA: TGTGCCAGCAGCCAACGAGGCACTGAAGCTTTCTTT; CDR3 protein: CASSQRGTEAFF
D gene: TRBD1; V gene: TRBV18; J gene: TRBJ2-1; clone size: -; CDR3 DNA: TGTGCCAGCTCACCTAAAACAGGGGGCCGCAATGAGCAGTTCTTC; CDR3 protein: CASSPKTGGRNEQFF
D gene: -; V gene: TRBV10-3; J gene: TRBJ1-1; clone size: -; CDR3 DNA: TGTGCCATCAGCGCACGGGGTGACACTGAAGCTTTCTTT; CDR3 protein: CAISARGDTEAFF
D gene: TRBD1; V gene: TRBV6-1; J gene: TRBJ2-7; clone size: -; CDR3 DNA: TGTGCCAGCAGTGAAGCGGGGACAGTGAGGGATAAGTACTTC; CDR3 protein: CASSEAGTVRDKYF
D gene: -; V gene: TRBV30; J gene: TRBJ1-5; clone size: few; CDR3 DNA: TGTGCCTGGAGTGTACAGGGAAATCAGCCCCAGCATTTT; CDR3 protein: CAWSVQGNQPQHF
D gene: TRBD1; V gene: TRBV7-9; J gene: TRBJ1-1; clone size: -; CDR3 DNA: TGTGCCAGCAGCTCCTTCAGGGGGACTTGGGAAGCTTTCTTT; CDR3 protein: CASSSFRGTWEAFF
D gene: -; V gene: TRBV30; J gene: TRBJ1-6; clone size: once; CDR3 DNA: TGTGCCTGGAGTGACCAAGGAGGACCCCTCCACTTT; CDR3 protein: CAWSDQGGPLHF
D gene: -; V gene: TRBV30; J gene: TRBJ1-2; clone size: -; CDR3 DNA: TGTGCCTGGAGGGAGGGCTCGGGCTATGGCTACACCTTC; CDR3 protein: CAWREGSGYGYTF
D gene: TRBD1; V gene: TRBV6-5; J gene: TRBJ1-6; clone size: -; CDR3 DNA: TGTGCCAGCACGGGACAGGGGACTTCACCCCTCCACTTT; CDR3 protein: CASTGQGTSPLHF
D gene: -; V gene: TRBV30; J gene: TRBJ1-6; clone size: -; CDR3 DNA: TGTGCCTGGGGGGGAATCGCGGGGAGCTCCTATAATTCACCCCTCCACTTT; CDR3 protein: CAWGGIAGSSYNSPLHF
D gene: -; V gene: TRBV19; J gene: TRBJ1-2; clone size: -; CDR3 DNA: TGTGCCAGTAGCCTAACGAACTATGGCTACACCTTC; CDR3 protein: CASSLTNYGYTF
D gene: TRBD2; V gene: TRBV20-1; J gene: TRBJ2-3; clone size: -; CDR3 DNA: TGCAGTGCTAGTAGCGGGGGGGAGACAGATACGCAGTATTTT; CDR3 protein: CSASSGGETDTQYF
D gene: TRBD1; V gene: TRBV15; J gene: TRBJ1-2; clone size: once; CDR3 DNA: TGTGCCACCAGCAGACGGGACAGGATACCAATTAACTATGGCTACACCTTC; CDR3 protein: CATSRRDRIPINYGYTF
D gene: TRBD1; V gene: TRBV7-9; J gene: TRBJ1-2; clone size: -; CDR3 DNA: TGTGCCAGCAGCGAGGGACAGATCCGCAACTATGGCTACACCTTC; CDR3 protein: CASSEGQIRNYGYTF
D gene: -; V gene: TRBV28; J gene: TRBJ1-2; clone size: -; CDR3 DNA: TGTGCCAGCAGTCCTCTTAACTATGGCTACACCTTC; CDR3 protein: CASSPLNYGYTF
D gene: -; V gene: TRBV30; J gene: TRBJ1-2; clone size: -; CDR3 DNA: TGTGCCTGGAGTGTGGGGAGACGGGGCTACACCTTC; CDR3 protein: CAWSVGRRGYTF
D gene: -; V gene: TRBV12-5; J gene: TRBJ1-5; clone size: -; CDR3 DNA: TGTGCTAGTGGTTTGGCCCCGGGACAGCCCCAGCATTTT; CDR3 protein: CASGLAPGQPQHF
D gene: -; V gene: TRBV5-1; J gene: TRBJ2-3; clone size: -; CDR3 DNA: TGCGCCAGCAGGGTAACAGGGAGTGGCACAGATACGCAGTATTTT; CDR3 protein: CASRVTGSGTDTQYF
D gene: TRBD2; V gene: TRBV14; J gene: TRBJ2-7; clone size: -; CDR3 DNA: TGTGCCAGCAGCCAGGGACTAGCCGCGGCGTCCTACGAGCAGTACTTC; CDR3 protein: CASSQGLAAASYEQYF
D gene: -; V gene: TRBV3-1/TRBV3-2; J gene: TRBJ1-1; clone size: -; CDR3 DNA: TGTGCCAGCAGCCAACTGTCTGGGGGCGGTGGCACTGAAGCTTTCTTT; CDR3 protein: CASSQLSGGGGTEAFF
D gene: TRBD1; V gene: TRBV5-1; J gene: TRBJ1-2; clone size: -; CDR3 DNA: TGCGCCAGCAGGGGACAGGGGGCATATGGTGGCTACACCTTC; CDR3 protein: CASRGQGAYGGYTF
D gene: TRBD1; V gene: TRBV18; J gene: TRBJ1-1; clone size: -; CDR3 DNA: TGTGCCAGCTCACAAGGACAGGGGGTGAACACTGAAGCTTTCTTT; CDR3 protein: CASSQGQGVNTEAFF
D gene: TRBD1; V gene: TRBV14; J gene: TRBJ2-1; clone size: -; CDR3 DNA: TGTGCCAGCAGCCGGTTGACCGGGACAGGGAACAATGAGCAGTTCTTC; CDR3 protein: CASSRLTGTGNNEQFF
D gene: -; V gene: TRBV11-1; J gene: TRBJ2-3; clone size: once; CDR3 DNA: TGTGCCAGCAGCTTGGGGGGTGATACGCAGTATTTT; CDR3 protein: CASSLGGDTQYF
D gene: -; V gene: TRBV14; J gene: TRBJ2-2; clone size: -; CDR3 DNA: TGTGCCAGCAGCCAAGGGCGGAAGGGACATAATTCTTGGGACACCGGGGAGCTGTTTTTT; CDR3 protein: CASSQGRKGHNSWDTGELFF
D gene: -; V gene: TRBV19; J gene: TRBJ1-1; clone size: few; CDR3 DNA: TGTGCCAGTAGTATAGACAGCGGGAACACTGAAGCTTTCTTT; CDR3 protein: CASSIDSGNTEAFF
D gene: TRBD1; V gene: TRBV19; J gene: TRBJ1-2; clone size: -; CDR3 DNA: TGTGCCAGTCTAATTCCTCCGGGACAGGGGGCTCCTAACTATGGCTACACCTTC; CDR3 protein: CASLIPPGQGAPNYGYTF
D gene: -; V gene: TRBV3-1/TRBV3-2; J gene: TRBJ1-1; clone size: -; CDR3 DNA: TGTGCCAGCAGCCAAGTGGCCCTAACAGAGGCTTTCTTT; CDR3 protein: CASSQVALTEAFF
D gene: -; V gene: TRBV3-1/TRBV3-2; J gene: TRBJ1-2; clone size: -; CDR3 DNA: TGTGCCAGCAGCCAAGGTGAGGGCTCCTATGGCTACACCTTC; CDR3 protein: CASSQGEGSYGYTF
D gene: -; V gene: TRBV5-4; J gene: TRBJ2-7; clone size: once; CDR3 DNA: TGTGCCAGCAGCCAGGACCCAGTGGACAGTTCCTACGAGCAGTACTTC; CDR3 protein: CASSQDPVDSSYEQYF
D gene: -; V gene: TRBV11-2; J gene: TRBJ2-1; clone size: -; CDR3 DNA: TGTGCCAGCCACGAGATAAGCTCCTACAATGAGCAGTTCTTC; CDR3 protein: CASHEISSYNEQFF
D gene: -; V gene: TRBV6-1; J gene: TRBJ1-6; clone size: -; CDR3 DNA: TGTGCCAGCAGTGAAGCGCTTCGGGGGAATTCACCCCTCCACTTT; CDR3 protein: CASSEALRGNSPLHF
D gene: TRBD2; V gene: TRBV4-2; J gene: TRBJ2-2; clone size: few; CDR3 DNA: TGTGCCAGCAGCCAAGGACTAGCGGGAGCCGGGGAGCTGTTTTTT; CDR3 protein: CASSQGLAGAGELFF
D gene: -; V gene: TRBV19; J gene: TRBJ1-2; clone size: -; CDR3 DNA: TGTGCCAGTAGTGCCTCCTCAGGGTTAGCAGGCTACACCTTC; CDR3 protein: CASSASSGLAGYTF